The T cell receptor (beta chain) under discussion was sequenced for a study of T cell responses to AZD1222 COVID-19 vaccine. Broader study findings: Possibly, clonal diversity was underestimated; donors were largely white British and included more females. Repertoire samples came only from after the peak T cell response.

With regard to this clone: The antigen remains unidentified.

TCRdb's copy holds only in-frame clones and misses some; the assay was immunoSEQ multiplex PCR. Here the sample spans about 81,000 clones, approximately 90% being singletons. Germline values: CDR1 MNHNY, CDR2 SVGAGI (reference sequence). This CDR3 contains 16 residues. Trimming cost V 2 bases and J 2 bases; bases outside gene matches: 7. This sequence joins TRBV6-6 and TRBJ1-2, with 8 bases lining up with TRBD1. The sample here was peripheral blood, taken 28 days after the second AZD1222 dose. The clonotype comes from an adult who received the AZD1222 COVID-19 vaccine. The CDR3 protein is CASSYPTGGENYGYTF. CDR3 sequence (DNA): TGTGCCAGCAGTTACCCCACAGGGGGAGAGAACTATGGCTACACCTTC.